The sequence of this T cell receptor beta chain was determined in a study of control samples from healthy donors and cancer patients. Only in-frame clones appear in the TCRdb table, and some are missing; sequencing was by immunoSEQ multiplex PCR. Altogether about 140,000 clones are present, about 90% being singletons, with the ten largest covering approximately 6.8%. V was cut by 1 base and J by 1 base, with 7 bases left in between. This CDR3 contains 14 residues. Germline CDR1 and CDR2: LGHDT and YNNKEL (reference sequence). On this clone itself: This sample also contains other DNA sequences that code for the same CDR3.

The chain combines TRBV3-1 (or the pseudogene TRBV3-2) with TRBJ1-1; D is uncertain. This TCR derives from a man between 18 and 35 years old in good health. Source material: blood. The CDR3 here is CASSQAARNTEAFF. The CDR3 nucleotides are TGTGCCAGCAGCCAAGCAGCGAGGAACACTGAAGCTTTCTTT.